A single TCR beta chain is shown here with its context. As yet, its antigen is unknown. Germline V gives CDR1 SEHNR, CDR2 FQNEAQ (reference sequence). The CDR3 covers 15 residues. V was pared by 4 bases and J by 8 bases, with 15 bases between. All donors were healthy, and all were Caucasian. TCRdb called the 5' RACE reads again in MiXCR, with one record for every CDR3 protein. The table has some 440,000 distinct CDR3 sequences, 20% to 30% seen once. This entry is derived from a study of identical twins. Study conclusions and caveats: Fewer insertions marked abundant cord blood beta clonotypes; young adult naive trended weakly, memory not at all. Cross-sectional statistics, not tracking of the same donors, supported the conclusions.

These records were also assigned to another study, of T cells expressing NK-cell markers. This second study notes: These clonotypes additionally ranked first within the CD3+CD56-NKG2C+ fraction of a few donors.

The sequence was collected from a woman aged 18-35 years in good health. The chain recombines TRBV7-9 with TRBJ1-6, with D possibly matching TRBD1 (5 bases). Sequencing input: CD4+ T cells sorted from blood. CDR3 nucleotides: TGTGCCAGCAGCTCACCCGGGACCACATATTCACCCCTCCACTTT. The encoded protein is CASSSPGTTYSPLHF.